Sequencing of this TCR beta chain was carried out in a study of blood T cell repertoires in COVID-19. The germline V and J ends were trimmed by 0 bases and 2 bases, with 18 bases remaining between them. Germline-derived CDR1 and CDR2 are LGHDT and YNNKEL (reference sequence). CDR3 length: 18 amino acids. While infection was still active, Seattle patients were enrolled and then followed longitudinally. Sequenced by immunoSEQ multiplex PCR; TCRdb stores in-frame clones only, minus some. The data show 200,000 to 300,000 clones, with roughly 76% seen just once and 7.5% held by the top ten. The clonotype was recovered from a woman aged 80 or over with COVID-19, enrolled during active disease. The sample was peripheral blood. This chain joins TRBV3-1 (or the pseudogene TRBV3-2) and TRBJ2-3; TRBD2 is a possible D gene (5 bases). The CDR3 reads CASSQDEASRWYTDTQYF. CDR3 coding DNA: TGTGCCAGCAGCCAAGATGAGGCTAGCAGGTGGTACACAGATACGCAGTATTTT.